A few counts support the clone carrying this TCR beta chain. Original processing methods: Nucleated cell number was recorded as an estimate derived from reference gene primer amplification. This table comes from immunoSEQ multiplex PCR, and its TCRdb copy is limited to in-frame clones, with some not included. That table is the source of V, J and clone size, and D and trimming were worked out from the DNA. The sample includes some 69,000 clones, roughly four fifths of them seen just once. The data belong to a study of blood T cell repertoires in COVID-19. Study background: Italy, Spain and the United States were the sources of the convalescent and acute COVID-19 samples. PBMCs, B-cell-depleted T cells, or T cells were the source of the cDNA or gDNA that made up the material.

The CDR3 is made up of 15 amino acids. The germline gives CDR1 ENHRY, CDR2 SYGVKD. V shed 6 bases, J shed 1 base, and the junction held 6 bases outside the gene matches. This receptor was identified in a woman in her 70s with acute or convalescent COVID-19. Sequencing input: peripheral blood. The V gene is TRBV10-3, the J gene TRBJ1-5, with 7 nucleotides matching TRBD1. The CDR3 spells CAIRQGSGSNQPQHF. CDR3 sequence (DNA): TGTGCCATCAGACAGGGGAGCGGCAGCAATCAGCCCCAGCATTTT.